These 30 T cell receptor beta chains were all obtained from the same sample, sequenced in a study of CD8 T cells in Susac syndrome. Random hexamers were used to reverse transcribe the RNA input (about 0.5 to 1 ug). TCRdb reprocessed the immunoSEQ multiplex PCR reads via MiXCR and lists one record per CDR3 protein. Of approximately 180,000 distinct CDR3 sequences in the sample, more than 85% were seen once. The sample was CD4+ T cells from PBMCs. The receptors come from a human donor with Susac syndrome.

This chain links TRBV3-1 with TRBJ1-6, with a possible D match to TRBD1 (5 bases). With 4 bases removed from V and 6 bases from J, the gap between germline ends came to 10 bases. This CDR3 contains 14 residues. Germline assignment: CDR1 LGHDT and CDR2 YNNKEL (reference sequence). CDR3 nucleotide sequence: TGTGCCAGCAGCCTGGGGGGGACTAATTCACCCCTCCACTTT. It codes for CASSLGGTNSPLHF.

Here the CDR3 DNA reads TGTGCCTATCGGCGGACAGTAGCTAACTATGGCTACACCTTC. This encodes CAYRRTVANYGYTF. This chain connects TRBV30 to TRBJ1-2; TRBD1 is a possible D gene (6 bases). Trimming pared 7 bases from V and 0 bases from J, leaving 15 bases between. CDR1 is GTSNPN, CDR2 SVGIG, per germline (reference sequence). The CDR3 sequence is 14 residues long.

The chain combines TRBV6-1 with TRBJ2-5, with D maybe TRBD1 (5 bases). This CDR3 comprises 13 residues. Trimming pared 4 bases from V and 2 bases from J, leaving 8 bases between. Germline-derived CDR1 and CDR2 are MNHNS and SASEGT. CDR3 amino acids: CASSGQLQETQYF. Here the CDR3 DNA reads TGTGCCAGCAGTGGACAGTTACAAGAGACCCAGTACTTC.

The chain employs TRBV20-1 and TRBJ2-1; TRBD2 is a possible D gene (5 bases). The germline CDR1 and CDR2 sequences are DFQATT and SNEGSKA (reference sequence). The germline V and J ends were trimmed by 1 base and 1 base, with 8 bases remaining between them. CDR3 length equals 14 residues. The CDR3 protein is CSARAPGSYNEQFF. CDR3 sequence (DNA): TGCAGTGCTAGAGCCCCGGGATCCTACAATGAGCAGTTCTTC.

The chain carries TRBV20-1 and TRBJ2-6; D may correspond to TRBD1 or TRBD2 (5 bases each). CDR1 is DFQATT and CDR2 is SNEGSKA in the germline V gene (reference sequence). The CDR3 runs to 16 residues. Deletions cut 5 bases from V and 1 base from J, with 15 bases between. CDR3 nucleotide sequence: TGCAGTGCTGCGGGCAGGGCGATTTCTGGGGCCAACGTCCTGACTTTC. Its protein product is CSAAGRAISGANVLTF.

CDR3 amino acids: CASRPGPGLQETQYF. The CDR3 DNA is TGTGCCAGTAGACCTGGCCCCGGCCTCCAAGAGACCCAGTACTTC. The chain joins TRBV19 to TRBJ2-5; D unclear. Trimming removed 6 bases from V and 1 base from J, with 15 bases in between. Germline CDR1 is LNHDA and CDR2 is SQIVND (reference sequence). There are 15 residues in the CDR3.

The rearrangement uses TRBV4-1 and TRBJ1-2; 9 bases fit TRBD1. The CDR3 is 15 amino acids. The germline V gene has CDR1 MGHRA and CDR2 YSYEKL. With 5 bases clipped from V and 4 bases from J, the junction kept 8 bases outside the gene matches. In DNA, the CDR3 is TGCGCCAGCAGCTCCTCAACAGGGGGCGGCTATGGCTACACCTTC. It is translated as CASSSSTGGGYGYTF.

The chain couples TRBV5-1 to TRBJ2-3, with 7 bases fitting TRBD2. J gave up 3 bases and V 3 bases, and 10 bases lay outside the gene matches. CDR3 length: 16 amino acids. CDR1 is SGHRS, CDR2 YFSETQ, per germline. CDR3 sequence: CASSWSLAEGTDTQYF. The CDR3 coding sequence is TGCGCCAGCAGCTGGTCCCTAGCGGAGGGGACAGATACGCAGTATTTT.

This chain links TRBV20-1 with TRBJ2-5, with 7 nucleotides matching TRBD1. This CDR3 is built from 15 residues. Germline V lookup: CDR1 DFQATT, CDR2 SNEGSKA (reference sequence). The V and J ends lost 0 bases and 4 bases, in that order; junction bases with no gene match: 8. The CDR3 reads CSARDRQGSLETQYF. The CDR3 DNA follows: TGCAGTGCTAGAGACCGACAGGGTTCTTTAGAGACCCAGTACTTC.

This clonotype has just a few counts. The CDR3 DNA reads as TGTGCCAGCTCACCTAGGGCTGGGGAGCTGTTTTTT. This encodes CASSPRAGELFF. The chain uses TRBV18 and TRBJ2-2; D unclear. V lost 3 bases to trimming and J lost 8 bases, with 7 bases between them. CDR1 KGHSH and CDR2 LQKENI come from the germline V gene. The length of the CDR3 is 12 residues.

The J gene is TRBJ2-5, the V gene TRBV6-6, with TRBD2 as a possible D gene (7 bases). V shed 10 bases and J shed 0 bases, with 18 bases lying between them. The CDR3 has 15 residues. In germline, CDR1 is MNHNY, CDR2 SVGAGI (reference sequence). The CDR3: CATHEGGGHQETQYF. Here the CDR3 DNA reads TGTGCCACGCACGAGGGGGGGGGCCACCAAGAGACCCAGTACTTC.

This clonotype was detected once. The chain is built from TRBV30 and TRBJ1-4; unclear D gene. The V end lost 0 bases, the J end lost 3 bases, and 14 bases lay between the germline ends. This CDR3 region has 16 residues. Per the germline V gene, CDR1 is GTSNPN and CDR2 is SVGIG (reference sequence). CDR3 coding DNA: TGTGCCTGGAGTGTCGGAGTATTCGGAGCTAATGAAAAACTGTTTTTT. This sequence encodes CAWSVGVFGANEKLFF.

The chain links TRBV30 to TRBJ1-2; no reliable D call. CDR3 length: 13 amino acids. The germline CDR1 and CDR2 sequences are GTSNPN and SVGIG (reference sequence). V was trimmed by 2 bases and J by 8 bases, leaving 15 bases between them. The CDR3 sequence is CAWSNGWAFGYTF. The CDR3 region has the DNA TGTGCCTGGAGTAACGGCTGGGCATTCGGCTACACCTTC.

The chain joins TRBV9 to TRBJ1-1; the D gene is possibly TRBD1 (5 bases). The germline V gene encodes CDR1 SGDLS and CDR2 YYNGEE. The length of the CDR3 is 13 residues. The germline V and J ends were trimmed by 5 bases and 2 bases, with 10 bases remaining between them. DNA of the CDR3: TGTGCCAGCAGTGTTAGGGGAAACACTGAAGCTTTCTTT. Amino acids: CASSVRGNTEAFF.

The chain uses TRBV3-1 and TRBJ2-2; 9 bases fit TRBD1. J gave up 5 bases and V 5 bases, and 9 bases lay outside the gene matches. CDR1 and CDR2 from the germline V gene are LGHDT and YNNKEL (reference sequence). The CDR3 has 16 amino acids. CDR3 DNA sequence: TGTGCCAGCAGCAAAGGGGAGACAGGGGGAACCGGGGAGCTGTTTTTT. It encodes CASSKGETGGTGELFF.

The chain is built from TRBV19 and TRBJ1-5; D unclear. CDR1 is LNHDA, CDR2 SQIVND, per germline (reference sequence). The CDR3 totals 14 residues. V lost 5 bases and J lost 4, with 12 bases in between. CDR3 loop: CASSRARLNQPQHF. DNA of the CDR3: TGTGCCAGTAGTCGAGCCAGGTTGAATCAGCCCCAGCATTTT.

The chain uses TRBV6-5 and TRBJ1-1; a possible D gene is TRBD1 (5 bases). The length of the CDR3 is 14 residues. V was trimmed by 2 bases and J by 3 bases, leaving 10 bases between them. Germline CDR1 is MNHEY and CDR2 is SVGAGI. The CDR3 loop reads CASSYQGIYTEAFF. The CDR3 nucleotides read TGTGCCAGCAGTTACCAGGGAATTTACACTGAAGCTTTCTTT.

The chain carries TRBV19 and TRBJ1-5, with D possibly matching TRBD1 (6 bases). The CDR3 has 16 amino acids. The V gene lost 5 bases and the J gene lost 4 bases, with 18 bases spanning the gap. Per the germline V gene, CDR1 is LNHDA and CDR2 is SQIVND (reference sequence). CDR3 protein: CASSPHKPRGNQPQHF. CDR3 sequence (DNA): TGTGCCAGTAGTCCACATAAGCCCAGGGGTAATCAGCCCCAGCATTTT.

The chain uses TRBV5-1 and TRBJ2-6; 10 bases align to TRBD1. The CDR3 spans 20 residues. J lost 0 bases, V lost 3 bases, and 12 bases had no gene match. Germline V gene sequence: CDR1 SGHRS, CDR2 YFSETQ. CDR3 sequence reads: CASSSRGTGDLGSGANVLTF. CDR3 DNA sequence: TGCGCCAGCAGCTCCCGCGGGACAGGGGACCTAGGCTCTGGGGCCAACGTCCTGACTTTC.

The CDR3 reads CASSQDEGSPEYF. The CDR3 region has the DNA TGTGCCAGCAGCCAAGACGAGGGGTCCCCCGAGTACTTC. This chain links TRBV3-1 with TRBJ2-4; D may correspond to TRBD1 or TRBD2 (5 bases each). V lost 0 bases and J lost 14, with 14 bases in between. Germline V gene lookup returns CDR1 LGHDT and CDR2 YNNKEL (reference sequence). The CDR3 covers 13 residues.

The genes are TRBV6-5 and TRBJ1-1; D perhaps matches TRBD1 (5 bases). V was cut by 2 bases and J by 0 bases, with 10 bases left in between. Germline V gives CDR1 MNHEY, CDR2 SVGAGI. This CDR3 is built from 15 residues. CDR3 in DNA: TGTGCCAGCAGTTACGACAGCGCTCTGAACACTGAAGCTTTCTTT. Protein sequence: CASSYDSALNTEAFF.

The chain uses TRBV29-1 and TRBJ2-2; 10 nucleotides match TRBD2. The CDR3 sequence is 16 residues long. Trimming cost V 7 bases and J 7 bases; bases outside gene matches: 15. Germline assignment: CDR1 SQVTM and CDR2 ANQGSEA. Here the CDR3 reads CSASSGGSPGIGELFF. The DNA of the CDR3 is TGCAGCGCTTCTAGCGGGGGCTCACCCGGGATCGGGGAGCTGTTTTTT.

The genes are TRBV20-1 and TRBJ2-1, with D tentatively TRBD2 (6 bases). The V gene lost 1 base and the J gene lost 3 bases, with 16 bases spanning the gap. The germline gives CDR1 DFQATT, CDR2 SNEGSKA (reference sequence). This CDR3 comprises 16 residues. DNA of the CDR3: TGCAGTGCTAGAGCCGCCGGGACGGGGGACTACAATGAGCAGTTCTTC. Its protein product is CSARAAGTGDYNEQFF.

V usage is TRBV5-4 and J usage is TRBJ2-5; 7 bases map to TRBD2. This CDR3 is 14 amino acids long. J lost 9 bases, V lost 3 bases, and 11 bases had no gene match. Per germline, CDR1 SGHNT and CDR2 YYREEE (reference sequence). Here the CDR3 reads CASSSRDYLTSQYF. The CDR3 nucleotides read TGTGCCAGCAGCTCCCGGGACTATCTAACATCCCAGTACTTC.

The chain uses TRBV19 and TRBJ1-4, with unresolved D. The V and J ends lost 4 bases and 8 bases respectively, with 14 bases between them. There are 14 residues in the CDR3. Germline V gene sequence: CDR1 LNHDA, CDR2 SQIVND (reference sequence). DNA for the CDR3: TGTGCCAGTAGTACCCCCGCCACCACAGAAAAACTGTTTTTT. Its protein is CASSTPATTEKLFF.

This chain uses TRBV2 with TRBJ1-1; no firm D call. This CDR3 is 13 amino acids long. Trimming removed 6 bases from V and 2 bases from J, with 10 bases in between. Germline V gene lookup returns CDR1 SNHLY and CDR2 FYNNEI. CDR3 DNA sequence: TGTGCCAGCAGAAAAGACGGTAACACTGAAGCTTTCTTT. Residues: CASRKDGNTEAFF. The whole variable domain, remainder taken from reference TRBV2 and TRBJ1-1, is EPEVTQTPSHQVTQMGQEVILRCVPISNHLYFYWYRQILGQKVEFLVSFYNNEISEKSEIFDDQFSVERPDGSNFTLKIRSTKLEDSAMYFCASRKDGNTEAFFGQGTRLTVV.

This chain connects TRBV20-1 to TRBJ1-2, with 7 bases fitting TRBD1. Per the germline V gene, CDR1 is DFQATT and CDR2 is SNEGSKA (reference sequence). The CDR3 consists of 13 residues. Trimming removed 6 bases from V and 6 bases from J; junction bases left unmatched: 10. CDR3 region: CSADQQGKDGYTF. CDR3 DNA sequence: TGCAGTGCAGACCAACAGGGGAAGGATGGCTACACCTTC.

The sample holds one count of this clonotype. V is TRBV6-1 and J is TRBJ2-7, with 13 bases lining up with TRBD2. The germline CDR1 and CDR2 sequences are MNHNS and SASEGT. The CDR3 loop spans 16 amino acids. V shed 5 bases and J 6 bases; nucleotides not matched to a gene: 10. The chain's CDR3 is CASSPAGLAGDSEQYF. In nucleotides, the CDR3 is TGTGCCAGCAGTCCGGCAGGACTAGCGGGAGACAGCGAGCAGTACTTC.

V and J are TRBV18 and TRBJ2-5; the D is unclear. The CDR3 has 13 amino acids. V was shortened by 2 bases and J by 3 bases, with 7 bases between the two germline ends. The germline V gene has CDR1 KGHSH and CDR2 LQKENI. The chain's CDR3 is CASSPSQEETQYF. Written as DNA, the CDR3 is TGTGCCAGCTCACCATCTCAGGAAGAGACCCAGTACTTC.

The V gene is TRBV29-1, the J gene TRBJ1-2; D not resolved. Germline lookup yields CDR1 SQVTM and CDR2 ANQGSEA. This CDR3 comprises 13 residues. The V and J ends lost 2 bases and 6 bases respectively, with 13 bases between them. The chain's CDR3 is CSVESKGADGYTF. The CDR3 DNA reads TGCAGCGTTGAATCGAAGGGCGCAGATGGCTACACCTTC.